Listed below are T cell receptor beta chains from one sample, sequenced in a study of blood T cell repertoires in COVID-19. TCRdb keeps only in-frame clones here, not all; method: immunoSEQ multiplex PCR. The sample yields under 150,000 clones, over 70% seen once. Sequences were obtained from peripheral blood. These TCRs come from a man aged 50-59 years with acute or convalescent COVID-19. Each CDR3 is given with its conserved first and last residue. The D gene is left open where the match is weak. Not every row has a clone size; where given, it reads once, few, many or a size class.

j_call d_call cdr3_length v_call clone_size cdr3_nt cdr3_aa
TRBJ2-2 . 14 TRBV3-1/TRBV3-2 few TGTGCCAGCAGTCCAGGGTATTCGGTCGGGGAGCTGTTTTTT CASSPGYSVGELFF
TRBJ2-3 TRBD1 15 TRBV27 . TGTGCCAGCAGTTCAGGACAGGGTAACACAGATACGCAGTATTTT CASSSGQGNTDTQYF
TRBJ1-6 TRBD1 20 TRBV6-1 . TGTGCCAGCAGTGAACGGACAGGGGGGACTTCTACCCTCTATAATTCACCCCTCCACTTT CASSERTGGTSTLYNSPLHF
TRBJ2-1 TRBD2 13 TRBV12-3/TRBV12-4 . TGTGCCAGCAGTCCCGCCGGGGGGGGTAAGCAGTTCTTC CASSPAGGGKQFF
TRBJ1-2 . 15 TRBV6-5 . TGTGCCAGCAGTTTGGGGAGGTACTCTAACTATGGCTACACCTTC CASSLGRYSNYGYTF
TRBJ2-2 . 14 TRBV2 few TGTGCCAGCAGTGTACAGGCAGGGTCCGGGGAGCTGTTTTTT CASSVQAGSGELFF
TRBJ1-5 . 14 TRBV28 . TGTGCCAGCAGCATAAGGGGGGGATGGCAGCCCCAGCATTTT CASSIRGGWQPQHF
TRBJ2-1 TRBD1 13 TRBV6-5 . TGTGCCAGCAGCCGGACAGGGTACAATGAGCAGTTCTTC CASSRTGYNEQFF
TRBJ2-7 . 12 TRBV28 . TGTGCCAGCAGTTTGTGGTCTGGGGGCGAGTACTTC CASSLWSGGEYF
TRBJ1-2 TRBD1 12 TRBV6-5 . TGTGCCAGCAAACAGGGGGCCCTTGGCTACACCTTC CASKQGALGYTF
TRBJ2-3 TRBD1 17 TRBV28 . TGTGCCAGCAGAGTAGGGTGGGGACAGGGAATCACAGATACGCAGTATTTT CASRVGWGQGITDTQYF
TRBJ1-5 . 18 TRBV21-1 few TGTGCCAGCAGCAATTCGGAACTCCGGGACAGGGGAAATCAGCCCCAGCATTTT CASSNSELRDRGNQPQHF
TRBJ1-6 . 14 TRBV27 . TGTGCCACCGGAGAACAGGGCTGGGGTTCACCCCTCCACTTT CATGEQGWGSPLHF
TRBJ1-1 TRBD1 13 TRBV28 . TGTGCCAGCAGATCCACAGGGGGCGGCGAAGCTTTCTTT CASRSTGGGEAFF
TRBJ1-2 TRBD1 17 TRBV5-8 once TGTGCCAGCAGCTTGGCCTCCGGGTTACAGGGGGACTATGGCTACACCTTC CASSLASGLQGDYGYTF
TRBJ1-6 TRBD1 15 TRBV2 . TGTGCCAGCGCGGAAGTGCGGACAGGGTCTTCACCCCTCCACTTT CASAEVRTGSSPLHF
TRBJ1-2 TRBD1 15 TRBV5-5 . TGTGCCAGCAGCTTCCGGGACAGGGTGGACTATGGCTACACCTTC CASSFRDRVDYGYTF
TRBJ1-1 TRBD1 15 TRBV10-1 . TGCGCCAGCAGTGAGTCGGGCCGACAGGGGGGACAGGCTTTCTTT CASSESGRQGGQAFF
TRBJ2-7 TRBD2 15 TRBV7-2 once TGTGCCAGCAGCTCCGGGACTAGCGGGAACTACGAGCAGTACTTC CASSSGTSGNYEQYF
TRBJ1-4 . 13 TRBV5-1 . TGCGCCAGCCGGGCAGGGCCCAATGAAAAACTGTTTTTT CASRAGPNEKLFF
TRBJ1-1 . 14 TRBV9 . TGTGCCAGCAGCGTAGACCATGGCGGCACTGAAGCTTTCTTT CASSVDHGGTEAFF
TRBJ1-5 . 15 TRBV6-5 . TGTGCCAGCAGCACACGACAGTTTAGCAATCAGCCCCAGCATTTT CASSTRQFSNQPQHF
TRBJ2-2 . 15 TRBV12-5 . TGTGCTAGTGGTTTGGTAGTGCGTTACACCGGGGAGCTGTTTTTT CASGLVVRYTGELFF
TRBJ2-7 . 13 TRBV6-5 . TGTGCCAGCGGACAGTTTGTCTCCTACGAGCAGTACTTC CASGQFVSYEQYF
TRBJ1-1 . 15 TRBV7-8 . TGTGCCAGCAGCTCCCACGAGGTCCTCAACACTGAAGCTTTCTTT CASSSHEVLNTEAFF
TRBJ1-2 . 14 TRBV18 . TGTGCCAGCTCAGGGGACACCATGGGTAGGGGCTACACCTTC CASSGDTMGRGYTF
TRBJ2-5 TRBD1 17 TRBV4-1 . TGCGCCAGCAGTCTGTGGGGGGACAGGGGTAATCAAGAGACCCAGTACTTC CASSLWGDRGNQETQYF
TRBJ2-7 . 12 TRBV27 . TGTGCCAGCCGTACAGGGATGCACGAGCAGTACTTC CASRTGMHEQYF
TRBJ2-7 TRBD2 14 TRBV6-5 few TGTGCCAGCAGTTACTCGATCCCGGGAGGTGAGCAGTACTTC CASSYSIPGGEQYF
TRBJ2-2 . 15 TRBV6-5 . TGTGCCAGCAGTCTCGACAGGCCCAGCACCGGGGAGCTGTTTTTT CASSLDRPSTGELFF
TRBJ1-5 TRBD1 15 TRBV5-8 . TGTGCCAGCAGCTTGTATCGGACAGGGGGCCAGCCCCAGCATTTT CASSLYRTGGQPQHF
TRBJ1-2 TRBD1 15 TRBV11-2 . TGTGCCAGCAGCCCCCACCCGGGACAGTTCTATGGCTACACCTTC CASSPHPGQFYGYTF
TRBJ2-2 . 15 TRBV30 . TGTGCCTGGAGTGTAGGGGTTGGGCGTGCCGGGGAGCTGTTTTTT CAWSVGVGRAGELFF
TRBJ1-2 . 13 TRBV2 . TGTGCCAGCAGTGATGGACAGAACTATGGCTACACCTTC CASSDGQNYGYTF
TRBJ2-2 . 17 TRBV24-1 . TGTGCCACCAGTCCCCGGGGGGCCGCTCTAAACACCGGGGAGCTGTTTTTT CATSPRGAALNTGELFF
TRBJ2-7 . 13 TRBV14 few TGTGCCAGCAGCCTGGACACCTCCTACGAGCAGTACTTC CASSLDTSYEQYF
TRBJ1-5 . 16 TRBV5-5 . TGTGCCAGCAGCTGGGAGGCCGGACCTAGCAATCAGCCCCAGCATTTT CASSWEAGPSNQPQHF
TRBJ2-2 TRBD1 15 TRBV5-1 . TGCGCCAGCAGCGCGAACAGGGGGAACACCGGGGAGCTGTTTTTT CASSANRGNTGELFF
TRBJ1-6 TRBD1 17 TRBV3-1/TRBV3-2 . TGTGCCAGCAGCCAAGATAGAGGGACAGGGGGTAATTCACCCCTCCACTTT CASSQDRGTGGNSPLHF
TRBJ2-2 TRBD1 15 TRBV19 . TGTGCCAGCTTCGACAGGGATCAGAACACCGGGGAGCTGTTTTTT CASFDRDQNTGELFF
TRBJ2-2 TRBD1 15 TRBV10-3 . TGTGCCATCAGTTCCTCAGGGGGACACACCGGGGAGCTGTTTTTT CAISSSGGHTGELFF
TRBJ1-1 TRBD1 15 TRBV11-3 once TGTGCCAGCAGCTTTGGATCAGGGGGAAACACTGAAGCTTTCTTT CASSFGSGGNTEAFF
TRBJ2-1 TRBD2 18 TRBV9 once TGTGCCAGCAGCGTAGATACTAGCGGGGGGGCCAGTGGGAATGAGCAGTTCTTC CASSVDTSGGASGNEQFF
TRBJ1-5 . 16 TRBV3-1/TRBV3-2 few TGTGCCAGCAGCCAAGGCCCTGCAGGGCAAAATCAGCCCCAGCATTTT CASSQGPAGQNQPQHF
TRBJ2-1 . 12 TRBV15 many TGTGCCACCAGTCCCCACTACAATGAGCAGTTCTTC CATSPHYNEQFF
TRBJ1-2 . 16 TRBV10-3 once TGTGCCACCTATAACAGGGATATGGCTTCCTATTATGGCTACACCTTC CATYNRDMASYYGYTF
TRBJ1-4 . 18 TRBV18 . TGTGCCAGCTCACCAGTTTTAAGGGGGGGACTGGGAAATGAAAAACTGTTTTTT CASSPVLRGGLGNEKLFF
TRBJ1-5 TRBD1 18 TRBV5-6 few TGTGCCAGCAGCTTGTCATGGGACAGGGGGATTAGCAATCAGCCCCAGCATTTT CASSLSWDRGISNQPQHF
TRBJ2-2 . 14 TRBV4-2 . TGTGCCAGCAGCCAAGATACCGGTATCGGGGAGCTGTTTTTT CASSQDTGIGELFF
TRBJ2-7 TRBD1 15 TRBV5-1 . TGCGCCAGCAAATTAGCAATCGGACAGGCCTACGAGCAGTACTTC CASKLAIGQAYEQYF
TRBJ2-1 TRBD2 15 TRBV7-3 few TGTGCCAGCAGCATGACTAGCGGGGGTGAGGATGAGCAGTTCTTC CASSMTSGGEDEQFF
TRBJ2-5 TRBD2 19 TRBV4-1 . TGCGCCAGCAGCCAAGATGAAGCGACTAGCGGGGGGATACAAGAGACCCAGTACTTC CASSQDEATSGGIQETQYF
TRBJ2-3 TRBD2 15 TRBV13 . TGTGCCAGCAGCTTAGGGACTAGCGCTACAGATACGCAGTATTTT CASSLGTSATDTQYF
TRBJ2-2 . 15 TRBV27 . TGTGCCAGCAGTTTAGATCTGATACCGAGCGGGGAGCTGTTTTTT CASSLDLIPSGELFF
TRBJ1-1 . 15 TRBV19 . TGTGCCAGTAGTAAGATTATTGGGAGGAACACTGAAGCTTTCTTT CASSKIIGRNTEAFF
TRBJ2-5 . 12 TRBV12-3/TRBV12-4 . TGTGCCAGCAGTTTGTCGGACTGGAGGCAGTACTTC CASSLSDWRQYF
TRBJ2-5 TRBD2 15 TRBV2 . TGTGCCAGCAGTGAAAACGGGGGGGGACGGGAGACCCAGTACTTC CASSENGGGRETQYF
TRBJ1-2 . 16 TRBV30 . TGTGCCTGGAGTCCCGATGTGGACAGCCCTAACTATGGCTACACCTTC CAWSPDVDSPNYGYTF
TRBJ1-2 . 12 TRBV20-1 . TGCAGTGCTAGTAACTTGCCCTGGGGCTACACCTTC CSASNLPWGYTF